This TCR beta chain was captured in a study of blood T cell repertoires in COVID-19. Study context: Sites across the United States, Italy and Spain contributed samples from acute and convalescent COVID-19. PBMCs, B-cell-depleted T cells, or T cells provided the cDNA or gDNA that made up the material.

In the authors' methods: Estimated nucleated cell counts came from reference gene primer amplification. Sequencing used immunoSEQ multiplex PCR; TCRdb keeps in-frame clones, though not all of them. V and J calls and clone size are as listed in that table; D and trimming were resolved from the DNA. This table has around 100,000 clones, approximately 84% appearing once. Trimming cost V 5 bases and J 3 bases; bases outside gene matches: 8. Germline V gene sequence: CDR1 SGHRS, CDR2 YFSETQ. This CDR3 region has 15 residues. Specimen: peripheral blood. The clonotype comes from a man aged 30 to 39 in a cohort sampled during active COVID-19. This sequence joins TRBV5-1 and TRBJ2-3; 8 nucleotides align to TRBD2. The CDR3 DNA follows: TGCGCCAGCAGACTCGGGGGGGCTGGGACAGATACGCAGTATTTT. Translating it yields CASRLGGAGTDTQYF. Drawing the rest from reference TRBV5-1 and TRBJ2-3, the complete variable domain is KAGVTQTPRYLIKTRGQQVTLSCSPISGHRSVSWYQQTPGQGLQFLFEYFSETQRNKGNFPGRFSGRQFSNSRSEMNVSTLELGDSALYLCASRLGGAGTDTQYFGPGTRLTVL.